One and the same sample provided the 20 T cell receptor beta chains below, sequenced in a study of neurological immune-mediated disorders. TCRdb recomputed calls from the 5' RACE reads with MiXCR, one row per CDR3 protein. The data hold fewer than 85,000 distinct CDR3 sequences, with roughly 3.9% observed a single time. Sequences were obtained from PBMCs. The receptor set was obtained from a man aged 25 to 40 with multiple sclerosis.

This clonotype was seen ten or more times. V is TRBV7-2 and J is TRBJ2-7; 11 bases line up with TRBD2. Germline CDR1 is SGHTA and CDR2 is FQGNSA. V trimming: 7 bases; J trimming: 3 bases; junction bases outside the gene matches: 8. The CDR3 runs to 15 residues. CDR3: CASTSLAGGIYEQYF. CDR3 nucleotide sequence: TGTGCCAGCACCTCCCTAGCGGGGGGAATCTACGAGCAGTACTTC.

In this sample, this clonotype turned up many times. V and J are TRBV6-5 and TRBJ2-7; tentatively, D is TRBD1 (6 bases). The CDR3 sequence is 11 residues long. V was shortened by 10 bases and J by 3 bases, with 10 bases between the two germline ends. Germline CDR1 and CDR2: MNHEY and SVGAGI. CDR3 region: CATTTGYEQYF. The DNA for the CDR3 is TGTGCCACCACGACAGGCTACGAGCAGTACTTC.

A word on this clonotype: Since a much larger clone is just one base distant, this may be a read error. This sequence joins TRBV20-1 and TRBJ2-5; TRBD2 might be the D (6 bases). This CDR3 has 14 amino acids. V was pared by 3 bases and J by 4 bases, with 15 bases between. From germline, CDR1 is DFQATT and CDR2 SNEGSKA (reference sequence). The CDR3: CSARGLRKSETQYF. The CDR3 region has the DNA TGCAGTGCTAGGGGACTCCGGAAGTCAGAGACCCAGTACTTC.

This clonotype was seen at least ten times. The chain carries TRBV29-1 and TRBJ2-5; D uncertain. Trimming took 1 base from V and 3 from J, leaving 6 bases between them. The CDR3 has 12 amino acids. Germline assignment: CDR1 SQVTM and CDR2 ANQGSEA. The CDR3 spells CSVEGTEETQYF. DNA of the CDR3: TGCAGCGTTGAAGGGACGGAAGAGACCCAGTACTTC.

This clonotype was seen at least ten times. J is TRBJ2-7 and V is TRBV6-5; 9 bases align to TRBD1. CDR3 length: 15 residues. The germline V gene encodes CDR1 MNHEY and CDR2 SVGAGI. V lost 4 bases to trimming and J lost 2 bases; unmatched junction nucleotides: 6. This CDR3 reads CASSSGTGIPYEQYF. The CDR3 DNA sequence: TGTGCCAGCAGTTCCGGGACAGGGATTCCCTACGAGCAGTACTTC.

This clonotype has more than one count but fewer than ten. The rearrangement joins TRBV20-1 to TRBJ2-7; 7 positions match TRBD1. CDR1 and CDR2 from the germline V gene are DFQATT and SNEGSKA (reference sequence). The ends lost 6 bases at V and 3 bases at J; junction bases unmatched: 11. The CDR3 is 14 amino acids. CDR3 sequence (DNA): TGCAGTGCAGCACAGGGGTCCCTTCACTACGAGCAGTACTTC. Residues: CSAAQGSLHYEQYF.

This clonotype was seen many times. The J gene is TRBJ2-7, the V gene TRBV5-5; the D is unclear. The ends were cut back, 7 bases at V and 6 bases at J, with 17 bases in the middle. The CDR3 loop spans 13 amino acids. Germline V gene lookup returns CDR1 SGHKS and CDR2 YYEKEE (reference sequence). CDR3 DNA: TGTGCCAGCGCCGTCTTTGGGTCTCGCGAGCAGTACTTC. Protein product: CASAVFGSREQYF.

At least ten counts were recorded for this clonotype. The chain uses TRBV5-1 and TRBJ2-5; D gene unclear. The CDR3 covers 12 residues. Germline values: CDR1 SGHRS, CDR2 YFSETQ. Trimming stripped 4 bases from V and 5 bases from J, with 9 bases between. CDR3 sequence (DNA): TGCGCCAGCAGCGTCCTGGGGGAGACCCAGTACTTC. This translates into CASSVLGETQYF. Looking up the rest from reference TRBV5-1 and TRBJ2-5 gives the full variable domain: KAGVTQTPRYLIKTRGQQVTLSCSPISGHRSVSWYQQTPGQGLQFLFEYFSETQRNKGNFPGRFSGRQFSNSRSEMNVSTLELGDSALYLCASSVLGETQYFGPGTRLLVL.

This clonotype appeared many times. J is TRBJ2-7 and V is TRBV10-3; TRBD1 matches at 7 bases. The CDR3 loop spans 14 amino acids. Losses at the gene ends were 3 bases for V and 3 bases for J; bases not matched to a gene: 5. CDR1 ENHRY and CDR2 SYGVKD come from the germline V gene. The CDR3 loop reads CAISDQGVVYEQYF. In DNA form, the CDR3 reads TGTGCCATCAGTGATCAGGGGGTGGTCTACGAGCAGTACTTC.

This clonotype was detected many times. This chain uses TRBV7-9 with TRBJ1-2, with 7 nucleotides matching TRBD1. V dropped 1 base and J dropped 6; count of bases not matched to a gene: 11. Germline assignment: CDR1 SEHNR and CDR2 FQNEAQ (reference sequence). The CDR3 runs 16 residues. CDR3 in amino acids: CASSLGDSAMWDGYTF. The CDR3, as DNA: TGTGCCAGCAGCTTAGGGGACAGCGCCATGTGGGATGGCTACACCTTC. The whole variable domain, filled in from reference TRBV7-9 and TRBJ1-2, reads DTGVSQNPRHKITKRGQNVTFRCDPISEHNRLYWYRQTLGQGPEFLTYFQNEAQLEKSRLLSDRFSAERPKGSFSTLEIQRTEQGDSAMYLCASSLGDSAMWDGYTFGSGTRLTVV.

This clonotype showed up many times. V is TRBV10-3 and J is TRBJ2-5; 8 positions match TRBD2. The V gene's germline CDR1 is ENHRY and CDR2 SYGVKD. The V and J ends lost 10 bases and 3 bases, in that order; junction bases with no gene match: 7. The CDR3 length is 13 residues. The CDR3 spells CATRAGDEETQYF. The DNA for the CDR3 is TGTGCCACCAGAGCGGGGGACGAAGAGACCCAGTACTTC.

This chain connects TRBV10-2 to TRBJ1-2, with 7 bases matching TRBD1. The CDR3 is 15 amino acids. V trimming: 4 bases; J trimming: 3 bases; junction bases outside the gene matches: 8. Germline CDR1 WSHSY, CDR2 SAAADI. The CDR3 sequence is CASSAPGQNYYGYTF. The CDR3 bases are TGCGCCAGCAGTGCCCCGGGACAGAACTACTATGGCTACACCTTC.

This clonotype was counted at least ten times. The chain couples TRBV12-3 or TRBV12-4 to TRBJ1-6; 7 bases agree with TRBD1. The CDR3 runs to 15 residues. V lost 4 bases to trimming and J lost 9 bases; unmatched junction nucleotides: 9. CDR3 DNA sequence: TGTGCCAGCAGTTCCGCAGGGGGTATGAGTTCACCCCTCCACTTT. Encoded protein: CASSSAGGMSSPLHF.

The table lists this clonotype with many counts. The chain links TRBV25-1 to TRBJ2-7; 7 bases are a match to TRBD1. Germline CDR1 MGHDK, CDR2 SYGVNS. The V segment lost 3 bases and the J segment 5 bases; nucleotides outside the gene matches: 10. The CDR3 sequence is 15 residues long. The CDR3 DNA reads TGTGCCAGCAGTGACCCCGGGACAGCAGGTAACGAGCAGTACTTC. This codes for CASSDPGTAGNEQYF.

This clonotype was seen more than once but under ten times. A read error may account for a junction end that differs from germline. The V and J genes are TRBV10-3 and TRBJ1-6, with D hard to call. The CDR3 contains 17 residues. The germline V gene has CDR1 ENHRY and CDR2 SYGVKD. CDR3 in amino acids: CAISVAPASSYNSPLNF. CDR3 nucleotides: TGTGCCATCAGTGTGGCCCCAGCTAGCTCCTATAATTCACCCCTCAACTTT.

In the case of this clonotype: This could be a read error, since a much larger clone is one nucleotide away. The rearrangement joins TRBV4-1 to TRBJ2-1, with 7 bases aligning to TRBD2. Germline-derived CDR1 and CDR2 are MGHRA and YSYEKL. The CDR3 contains 15 residues. CDR3 in amino acids: CASSIGAGEYNDQFF. The CDR3, as DNA: TGCGCCAGCAGTATTGGGGCGGGGGAGTACAATGATCAGTTCTTC.

This clonotype was seen only a few times. The chain couples TRBV7-2 to TRBJ2-6; D may be TRBD1 (6 bases). Germline loops: CDR1 SGHTA, CDR2 FQGNSA. The CDR3 consists of 18 residues. The germline V and J ends were trimmed by 1 base and 5 bases, with 18 bases remaining between them. The CDR3 protein is CASSLVKDSSGRANVLTF. CDR3 nucleotides: TGTGCCAGCAGCTTAGTTAAGGACAGCTCTGGGAGGGCCAACGTCCTGACTTTC.

This clonotype was seen ten or more times. This chain links TRBV6-5 with TRBJ1-1; D is perhaps TRBD1 (5 bases). This CDR3 comprises 14 residues. Germline V gene lookup returns CDR1 MNHEY and CDR2 SVGAGI. V was clipped by 2 bases and J by 6 bases, with 13 bases between them. CDR3 nucleotides: TGTGCCAGCAGTTACCGGGCCAGGGTTGCTGAAGCTTTCTTT. Its translation: CASSYRARVAEAFF.

This clonotype was seen at least ten times. The rearrangement links TRBV20-1 to TRBJ2-1; 9 bases match TRBD2. Germline-derived CDR1 and CDR2 are DFQATT and SNEGSKA (reference sequence). The CDR3 contains 13 residues. Trimming removed 7 bases from V and 0 bases from J; junction bases left unmatched: 1. This chain's CDR3 is CSVTSGSYNEQFF. The CDR3 nucleotides read TGCAGTGTGACTAGCGGCTCCTACAATGAGCAGTTCTTC.

By share, this clonotype counts as medium-sized. The chain uses TRBV6-1 and TRBJ2-1, with TRBD2 identical over 8 bases. CDR1 is MNHNS, CDR2 SASEGT, per germline. V shed 2 bases and J 0 bases; nucleotides not matched to a gene: 0. The CDR3 sequence is 15 residues long. The chain's CDR3 is CASSESGGSYNEQFF. In nucleotides, the CDR3 is TGTGCCAGCAGTGAAAGCGGGGGCTCCTACAATGAGCAGTTCTTC.